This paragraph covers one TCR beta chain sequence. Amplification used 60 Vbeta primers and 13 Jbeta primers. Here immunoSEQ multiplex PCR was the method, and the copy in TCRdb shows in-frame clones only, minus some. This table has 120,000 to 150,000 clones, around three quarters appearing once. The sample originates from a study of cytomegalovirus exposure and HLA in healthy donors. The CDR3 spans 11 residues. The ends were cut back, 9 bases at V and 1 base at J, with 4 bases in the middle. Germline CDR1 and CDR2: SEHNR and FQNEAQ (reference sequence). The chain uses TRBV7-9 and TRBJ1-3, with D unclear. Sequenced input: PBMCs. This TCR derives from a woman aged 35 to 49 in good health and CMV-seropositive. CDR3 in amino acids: CASSSGNTIYF. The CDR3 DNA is TGTGCCAGTTCTTCTGGAAACACCATATATTTT.